This passage covers 14 T cell receptor beta chains from one sample sequenced in a study of shared T cell receptors in the human thymus (dated by TCRdb to about 2021). Library creation used the immunoSEQ multiplex PCR assay. Not all clones reach the TCRdb copy of this immuneACCESS table, which keeps in-frame sequences only. Checked studies attribute under half of the gap to unresolved V genes and leave the rest unexplained. Within this sample are over 350,000 clones, with roughly 94% of them counted one time only. The ten largest clonotypes hold 0.02% of the sample. The sequencing sample was made of thymocytes. The receptors come from a human donor.

This rearrangement joins TRBV19 to TRBJ2-1, with D hard to call. Germline CDR1 is LNHDA and CDR2 is SQIVND (reference sequence). The CDR3 covers 16 residues. The ends were cut back, 0 bases at V and 0 bases at J, with 9 bases in the middle. The CDR3 DNA sequence: TGTGCCAGTAGTATAGATCCGAGAAGCTCCTACAATGAGCAGTTCTTC. Its protein is CASSIDPRSSYNEQFF. Filled out from reference TRBV19 and TRBJ2-1, the complete variable domain reads DGGITQSPKYLFRKEGQNVTLSCEQNLNHDAMYWYRQDPGQGLRLIYYSQIVNDFQKGDIAEGYSVSREKKESFPLTVTSAQKNPTAFYLCASSIDPRSSYNEQFFGPGTRLTVL.

The V and J genes are TRBV7-2 and TRBJ1-1; D not resolved. CDR3 length: 15 residues. V gave up 3 bases and J gave up 1 base, with 12 bases separating them. Germline V gene sequence: CDR1 SGHTA, CDR2 FQGNSA. In DNA form, the CDR3 reads TGTGCCAGCAGCTTGGGTAAGGACCCGAACACTGAAGCTTTCTTT. Translation: CASSLGKDPNTEAFF.

The chain uses TRBV28 and TRBJ2-1; tentatively, D is TRBD1 or TRBD2 (5 bases each). Germline loops: CDR1 MDHEN, CDR2 SYDVKM. The V end was cut by 2 bases, the J end by 3 bases, with 11 bases between. CDR3 length: 15 amino acids. The CDR3, as DNA: TGTGCCAGCAGTTTAGCAGGGAGCAACTACAATGAGCAGTTCTTC. Translating gives CASSLAGSNYNEQFF.

The table lists this clone with a count of one. The rearrangement links TRBV29-1 to TRBJ1-2, with 8 bases lining up with TRBD1. V was clipped by 6 bases and J by 1 base; unmatched bases: 13. CDR1 and CDR2 from the germline V gene are SQVTM and ANQGSEA. CDR3 size: 16 residues. This chain's CDR3 is CSVNKPDRVYNYGYTF. The CDR3 DNA follows: TGCAGCGTCAACAAACCGGACAGGGTCTATAACTATGGCTACACCTTC.

The chain links TRBV10-2 to TRBJ2-3, with 10 bases lining up with TRBD2. Germline V gene sequence: CDR1 WSHSY, CDR2 SAAADI. The CDR3 covers 15 residues. The V and J ends lost 6 bases and 4 bases, in that order; junction bases with no gene match: 7. The DNA of the CDR3 is TGCGCCAGCAGACCGACTAGCGGGCGTTCAGATACGCAGTATTTT. Translated: CASRPTSGRSDTQYF.

The J gene is TRBJ2-7, the V gene TRBV28; 11 bases fit TRBD1. This CDR3 has 15 residues. Germline V gene sequence: CDR1 MDHEN, CDR2 SYDVKM. V was clipped by 6 bases and J by 3 bases; unmatched bases: 7. CDR3 loop: CASSRTGGNYYEQYF. The CDR3 bases are TGTGCCAGCAGCAGGACAGGGGGCAACTACTACGAGCAGTACTTC.

The rearrangement links TRBV2 to TRBJ2-7, with D possibly being TRBD2 (5 bases). Trimming cost V 3 bases and J 0 bases, with 9 bases left between them. Germline V gives CDR1 SNHLY, CDR2 FYNNEI. This CDR3 has 14 amino acids. The CDR3 coding sequence is TGTGCCAGCAGTGATCGGAGGACCTCCTACGAGCAGTACTTC. This codes for CASSDRRTSYEQYF.

This chain joins TRBV9 and TRBJ2-2; the D is unclear. This CDR3 comprises 14 residues. CDR1 is SGDLS, CDR2 YYNGEE, per germline. Between the trimmed V and J ends, which lost 0 bases and 2 bases, there was a span of 5 bases. CDR3 loop: CASSVDSNTGELFF. CDR3 DNA sequence: TGTGCCAGCAGCGTAGACAGTAACACCGGGGAGCTGTTTTTT.

The V call is TRBV11-2, the J call TRBJ2-5, with 8 bases fitting TRBD2. There are 16 residues in the CDR3. The germline CDR1 and CDR2 sequences are SGHAT and FQNNGV. The V segment lost 4 bases and the J segment 4 bases; nucleotides outside the gene matches: 11. This CDR3 reads CASSSTVLAGTETQYF. The CDR3 DNA is TGTGCCAGCAGCTCAACGGTATTAGCGGGAACAGAGACCCAGTACTTC.

CDR3 nucleotide sequence: TGTGCCAGCAGTACGACAGGGGCCCTCTCCTACGAGCAGTACTTC. Translated, it gives CASSTTGALSYEQYF. V gene TRBV6-5 combines with J gene TRBJ2-7, with 8 bases fitting TRBD1. Germline V gene sequence: CDR1 MNHEY, CDR2 SVGAGI. The CDR3 runs to 15 residues. The junction had 6 bases not matched to a gene; V was cut back by 5 bases and J by 0 bases.

The chain couples TRBV23-1 to TRBJ1-1; D remains unclear. TRBV23-1 is noted as an ORF with a role that remains uncertain. CDR3 length: 15 amino acids. V dropped 2 bases and J dropped 4 bases, with 14 bases sitting between them. The CDR3, as DNA: TGCGCCAGCAGTCAAGGGGAACCCTGGGGCACTGAAGCTTTCTTT. It yields the protein CASSQGEPWGTEAFF.

The rearrangement uses TRBV28 and TRBJ2-7; D may be TRBD2 (5 bases). Per germline, CDR1 MDHEN and CDR2 SYDVKM. The germline V and J ends were trimmed by 3 bases and 0 bases, with 12 bases remaining between them. This CDR3 has 15 amino acids. Here the CDR3 reads CASSFRSSCSYEQYF. The CDR3 DNA reads as TGTGCCAGCAGTTTTAGGTCTAGCTGCTCCTACGAGCAGTACTTC.

The CDR3 region is CASSIARGASYEQYF. The CDR3 bases are TGTGCCAGTAGTATAGCCAGGGGTGCCTCCTACGAGCAGTACTTC. The chain is built from TRBV19 and TRBJ2-7; D possibly corresponds to TRBD1 (6 bases). The V end lost 1 base, the J end lost 0 bases, and 10 bases lay between the germline ends. This CDR3 contains 15 residues. Germline CDR1 reads LNHDA; CDR2 reads SQIVND (reference sequence).

V gene TRBV4-3 combines with J gene TRBJ1-1; 8 nucleotides align to TRBD1. Germline CDR1 and CDR2: LGHNA and YSLEER. V gave up 3 bases and J gave up 5 bases; unmatched junction bases: 5. The CDR3 spans 14 residues. Written as DNA, the CDR3 is TGCGCCAGCAGCCACACGGGACAGGAAACTGAAGCTTTCTTT. Its protein product is CASSHTGQETEAFF.